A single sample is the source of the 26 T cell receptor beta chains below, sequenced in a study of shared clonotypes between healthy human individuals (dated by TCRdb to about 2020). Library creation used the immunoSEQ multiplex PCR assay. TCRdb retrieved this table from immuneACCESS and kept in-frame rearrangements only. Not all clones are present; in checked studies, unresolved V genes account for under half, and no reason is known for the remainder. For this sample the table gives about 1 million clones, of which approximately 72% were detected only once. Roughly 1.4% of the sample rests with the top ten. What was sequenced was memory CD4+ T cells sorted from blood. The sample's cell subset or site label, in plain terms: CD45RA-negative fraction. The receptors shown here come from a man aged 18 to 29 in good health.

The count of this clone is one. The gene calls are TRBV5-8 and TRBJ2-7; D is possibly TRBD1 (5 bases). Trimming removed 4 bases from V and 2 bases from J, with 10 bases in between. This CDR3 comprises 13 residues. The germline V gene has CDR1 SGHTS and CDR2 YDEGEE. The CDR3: CASSQDTTYEQYF. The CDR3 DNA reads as TGTGCCAGCAGCCAGGACACCACCTACGAGCAGTACTTC.

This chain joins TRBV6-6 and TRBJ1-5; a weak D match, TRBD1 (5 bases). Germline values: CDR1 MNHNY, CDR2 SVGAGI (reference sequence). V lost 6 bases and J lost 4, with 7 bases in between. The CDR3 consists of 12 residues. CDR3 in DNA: TGTGCCAGCAGAGCAGGGAATCAGCCCCAGCATTTT. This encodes CASRAGNQPQHF.

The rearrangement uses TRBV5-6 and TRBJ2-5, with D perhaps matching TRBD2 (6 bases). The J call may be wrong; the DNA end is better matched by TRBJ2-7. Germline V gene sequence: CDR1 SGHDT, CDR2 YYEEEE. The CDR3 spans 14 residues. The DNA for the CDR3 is TGTGCCAGCAGCTTGAACGCAGGGAGGTACGAGCAGTACTTC. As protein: CASSLNAGRYEQYF.

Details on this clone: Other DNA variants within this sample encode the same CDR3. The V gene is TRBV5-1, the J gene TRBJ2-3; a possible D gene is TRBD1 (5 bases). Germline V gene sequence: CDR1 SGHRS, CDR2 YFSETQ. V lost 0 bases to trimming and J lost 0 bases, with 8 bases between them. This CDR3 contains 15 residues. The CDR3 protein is CASSLGQTSTDTQYF. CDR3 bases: TGCGCCAGCAGCTTGGGACAGACCAGCACAGATACGCAGTATTTT.

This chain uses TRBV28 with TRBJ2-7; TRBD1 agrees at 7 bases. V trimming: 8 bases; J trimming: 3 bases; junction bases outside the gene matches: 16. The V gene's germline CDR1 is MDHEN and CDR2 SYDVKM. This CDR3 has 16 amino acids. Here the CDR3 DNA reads TGTGCCAGCTCGACAGGGCCGAGGATAATTAACTACGAGCAGTACTTC. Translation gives CASSTGPRIINYEQYF.

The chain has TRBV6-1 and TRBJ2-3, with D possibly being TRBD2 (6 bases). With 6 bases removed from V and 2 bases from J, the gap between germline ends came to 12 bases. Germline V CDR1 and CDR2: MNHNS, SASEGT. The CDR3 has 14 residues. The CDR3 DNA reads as TGTGCCAGCAGATACGGGGGAGACACAGATACGCAGTATTTT. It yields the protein CASRYGGDTDTQYF.

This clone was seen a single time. CDR3 loop: CASTLWGLNQPQHF. The CDR3 region has the DNA TGTGCCAGCACCCTCTGGGGCCTCAATCAGCCCCAGCATTTT. The chain recombines TRBV5-6 with TRBJ1-5; a possible D gene is TRBD1 (5 bases). The V end lost 6 bases, the J end lost 3 bases, and 13 bases lay between the germline ends. The CDR3 runs to 14 residues. The V gene's germline CDR1 is SGHDT and CDR2 YYEEEE.

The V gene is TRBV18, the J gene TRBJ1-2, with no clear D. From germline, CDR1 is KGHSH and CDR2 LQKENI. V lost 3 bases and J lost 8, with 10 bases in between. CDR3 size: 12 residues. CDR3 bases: TGTGCCAGCTCACCGACCGAGGACGGCTACACCTTC. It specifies CASSPTEDGYTF. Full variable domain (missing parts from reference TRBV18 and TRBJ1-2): NAGVMQNPRHLVRRRGQEARLRCSPMKGHSHVYWYRQLPEEGLKFMVYLQKENIIDESGMPKERFSAEFPKEGPSILRIQQVVRGDSAAYFCASSPTEDGYTFGSGTRLTVV.

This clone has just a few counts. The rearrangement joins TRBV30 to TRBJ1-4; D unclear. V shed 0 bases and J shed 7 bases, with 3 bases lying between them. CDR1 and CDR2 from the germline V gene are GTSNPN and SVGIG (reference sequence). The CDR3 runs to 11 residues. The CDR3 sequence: CAWSVLEKLFF. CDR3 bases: TGTGCCTGGAGTGTACTTGAAAAACTGTTTTTT.

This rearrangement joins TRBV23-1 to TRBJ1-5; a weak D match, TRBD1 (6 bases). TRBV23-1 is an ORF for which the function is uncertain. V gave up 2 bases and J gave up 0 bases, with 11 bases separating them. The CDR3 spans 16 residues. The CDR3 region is CASSQNAGDSNQPQHF. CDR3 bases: TGCGCCAGCAGTCAAAACGCAGGGGATAGCAATCAGCCCCAGCATTTT.

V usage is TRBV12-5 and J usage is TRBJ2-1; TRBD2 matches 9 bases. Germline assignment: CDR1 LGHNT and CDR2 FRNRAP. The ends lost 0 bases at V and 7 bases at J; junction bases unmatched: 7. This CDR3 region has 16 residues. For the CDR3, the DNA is TGTGCTAGTGGTTTGGTACTTAGCGGGAGTTTAAATGAGCAGTTCTTC. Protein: CASGLVLSGSLNEQFF.

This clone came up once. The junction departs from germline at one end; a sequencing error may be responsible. CDR3 DNA sequence: TGTGCCCGGAGTGTACTGGGGAACACTGAAGCTTTCTTT. Translating it yields CARSVLGNTEAFF. The chain recombines TRBV30 with TRBJ1-1; no firm D call. This CDR3 contains 13 residues. Germline-derived CDR1 and CDR2 are GTSNPN and SVGIG (reference sequence). Based on the CDR3 plus reference TRBV30 and TRBJ1-1, the full variable domain is SQTIHQWPATLVQPVGSPLSLECTVEGTSNPNLYWYRQAAGRGLQLLFYSVGIGQISSEVPQNLSASRPQDRQFILSSKKLLLSDSGFYLCARSVLGNTEAFFGQGTRLTVV.

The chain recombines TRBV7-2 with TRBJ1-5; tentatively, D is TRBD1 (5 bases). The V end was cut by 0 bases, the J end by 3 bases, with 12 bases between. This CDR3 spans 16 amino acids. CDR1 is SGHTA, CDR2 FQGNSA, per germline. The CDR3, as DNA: TGTGCCAGCAGCTTAGCCGGCAGGGTGGCCAATCAGCCCCAGCATTTT. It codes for CASSLAGRVANQPQHF.

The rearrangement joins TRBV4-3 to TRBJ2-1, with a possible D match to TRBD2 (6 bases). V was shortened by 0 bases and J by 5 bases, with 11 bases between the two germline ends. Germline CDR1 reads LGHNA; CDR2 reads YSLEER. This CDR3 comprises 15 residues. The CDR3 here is CASSQEASVDNEQFF. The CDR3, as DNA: TGCGCCAGCAGCCAAGAAGCTAGCGTCGACAATGAGCAGTTCTTC.

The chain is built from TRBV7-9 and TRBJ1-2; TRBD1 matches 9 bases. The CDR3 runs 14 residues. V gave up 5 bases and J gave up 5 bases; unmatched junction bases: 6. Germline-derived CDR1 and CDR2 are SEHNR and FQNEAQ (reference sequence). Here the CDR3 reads CASSEGQGRYGYTF. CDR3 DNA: TGTGCCAGCAGCGAGGGACAGGGCAGGTATGGCTACACCTTC.

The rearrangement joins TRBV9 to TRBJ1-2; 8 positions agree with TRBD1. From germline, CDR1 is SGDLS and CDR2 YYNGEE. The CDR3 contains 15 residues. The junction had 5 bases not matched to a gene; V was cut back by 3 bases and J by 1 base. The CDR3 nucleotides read TGTGCCAGCAGCGCAGCAGGGGGCAGTAACTATGGCTACACCTTC. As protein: CASSAAGGSNYGYTF.

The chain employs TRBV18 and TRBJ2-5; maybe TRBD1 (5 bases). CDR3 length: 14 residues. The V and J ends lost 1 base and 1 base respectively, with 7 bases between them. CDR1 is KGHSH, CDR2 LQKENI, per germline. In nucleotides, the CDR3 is TGTGCCAGCTCACCACAGGGGCCCCAAGAGACCCAGTACTTC. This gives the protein CASSPQGPQETQYF.

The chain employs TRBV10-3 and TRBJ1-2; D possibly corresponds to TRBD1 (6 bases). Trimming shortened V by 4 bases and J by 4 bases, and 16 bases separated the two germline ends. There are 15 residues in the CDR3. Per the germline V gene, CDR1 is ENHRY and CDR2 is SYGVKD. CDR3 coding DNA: TGTGCCATCAGTGGTCGGGGGGCGAGTGGCTATGGCTACACCTTC. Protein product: CAISGRGASGYGYTF.

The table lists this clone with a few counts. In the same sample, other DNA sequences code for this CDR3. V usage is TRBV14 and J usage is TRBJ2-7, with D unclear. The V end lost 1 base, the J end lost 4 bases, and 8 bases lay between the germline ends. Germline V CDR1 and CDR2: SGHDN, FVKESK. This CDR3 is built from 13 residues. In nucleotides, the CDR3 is TGTGCCAGCAGCCAAGGGTGGGGTTACGAGCAGTACTTC. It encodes CASSQGWGYEQYF. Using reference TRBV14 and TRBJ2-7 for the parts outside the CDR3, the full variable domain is EAGVTQFPSHSVIEKGQTVTLRCDPISGHDNLYWYRRVMGKEIKFLLHFVKESKQDESGMPNNRFLAERTGGTYSTLKVQPAELEDSGVYFCASSQGWGYEQYFGPGTRLTVT.

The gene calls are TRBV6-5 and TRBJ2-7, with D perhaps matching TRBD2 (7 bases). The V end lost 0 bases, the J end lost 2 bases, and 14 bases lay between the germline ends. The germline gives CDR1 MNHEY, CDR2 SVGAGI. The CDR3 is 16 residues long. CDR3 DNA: TGTGCCAGCAGTTACTCCGGGGGGCGGGGTACCTACGAGCAGTACTTC. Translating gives CASSYSGGRGTYEQYF.

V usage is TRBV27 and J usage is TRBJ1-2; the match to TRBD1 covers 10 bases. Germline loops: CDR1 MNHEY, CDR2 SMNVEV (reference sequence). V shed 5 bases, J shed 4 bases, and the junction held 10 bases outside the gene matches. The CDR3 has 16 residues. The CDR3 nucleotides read TGTGCCAGCAGTGCTACCCGGGACAGGGGTTTCTATGGCTACACCTTC. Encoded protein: CASSATRDRGFYGYTF.

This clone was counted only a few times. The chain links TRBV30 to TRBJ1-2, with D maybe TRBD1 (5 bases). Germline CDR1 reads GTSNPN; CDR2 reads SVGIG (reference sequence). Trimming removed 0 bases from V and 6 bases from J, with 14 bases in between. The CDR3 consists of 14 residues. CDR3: CAWSVPPRGDGYTF. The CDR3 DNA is TGTGCCTGGAGTGTACCCCCTCGAGGGGATGGCTACACCTTC.

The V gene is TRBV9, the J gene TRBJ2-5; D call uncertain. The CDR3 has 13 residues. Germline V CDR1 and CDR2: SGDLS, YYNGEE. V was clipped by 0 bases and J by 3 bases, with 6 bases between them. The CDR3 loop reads CASSVGLKETQYF. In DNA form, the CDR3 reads TGTGCCAGCAGCGTAGGGCTTAAAGAGACCCAGTACTTC. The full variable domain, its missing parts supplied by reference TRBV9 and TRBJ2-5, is DSGVTQTPKHLITATGQRVTLRCSPRSGDLSVYWYQQSLDQGLQFLIQYYNGEERAKGNILERFSAQQFPDLHSELNLSSLELGDSALYFCASSVGLKETQYFGPGTRLLVL.

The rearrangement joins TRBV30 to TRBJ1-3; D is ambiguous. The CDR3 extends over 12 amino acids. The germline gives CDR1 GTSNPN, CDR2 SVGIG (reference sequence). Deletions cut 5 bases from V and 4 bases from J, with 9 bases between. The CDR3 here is CAWGDGGNTIYF. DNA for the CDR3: TGTGCCTGGGGGGATGGGGGAAACACCATATATTTT. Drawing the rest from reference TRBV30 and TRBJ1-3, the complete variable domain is SQTIHQWPATLVQPVGSPLSLECTVEGTSNPNLYWYRQAAGRGLQLLFYSVGIGQISSEVPQNLSASRPQDRQFILSSKKLLLSDSGFYLCAWGDGGNTIYFGEGSWLTVV.

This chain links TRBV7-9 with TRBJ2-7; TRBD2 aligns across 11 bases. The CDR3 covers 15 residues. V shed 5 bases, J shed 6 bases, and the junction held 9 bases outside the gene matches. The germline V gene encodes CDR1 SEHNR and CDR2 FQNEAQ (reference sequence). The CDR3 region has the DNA TGTGCCAGCAGCAATTTAGCGGGAGGGCCCTCCGAGCAGTACTTC. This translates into CASSNLAGGPSEQYF.

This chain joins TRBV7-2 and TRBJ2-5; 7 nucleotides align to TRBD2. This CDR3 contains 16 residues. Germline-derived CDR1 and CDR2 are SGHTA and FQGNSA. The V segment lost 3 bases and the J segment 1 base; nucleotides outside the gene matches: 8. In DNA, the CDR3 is TGTGCCAGCAGCTTCCTCCATTGGGAGGGCCAAGAGACCCAGTACTTC. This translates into CASSFLHWEGQETQYF.